The source of this T cell receptor beta chain is a study of OX40 agonist ivuxolimab in advanced cancers. This CDR3 has 13 residues. V dropped 6 bases and J dropped 6 bases, with 14 bases sitting between them. Germline V gene data show CDR1 as LNHDA and CDR2 as SQIVND (reference sequence). Profiled with immunoSEQ multiplex PCR; TCRdb holds only in-frame clones, not every one. This sample has 75,000 to 100,000 clones; around 85% occur once, and the top ten carry more than 5.5%. This rearrangement joins TRBV19 to TRBJ2-5; D assignment may be TRBD1 or TRBD2 (6 bases each). The clonotype was recovered from an adult with an advanced solid tumor such as melanoma, head and neck, liver or kidney cancer. The specimen comprised CD4+ or CD8+ T cells sorted from blood, sampled in a trial of the OX40 agonist ivuxolimab. The CDR3 spells CASRPQGGKTQYF. The CDR3 nucleotides read TGTGCCAGTAGGCCACAGGGCGGGAAGACCCAGTACTTC.